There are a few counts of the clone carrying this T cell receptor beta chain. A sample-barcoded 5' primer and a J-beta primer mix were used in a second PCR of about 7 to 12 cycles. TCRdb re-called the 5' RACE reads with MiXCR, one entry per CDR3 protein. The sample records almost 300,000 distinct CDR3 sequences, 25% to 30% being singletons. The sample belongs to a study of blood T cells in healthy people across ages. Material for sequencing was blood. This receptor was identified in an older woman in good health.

The CDR3, as DNA: TGTGCCAGCAGATTCGGGGGGACTAGCGGGACGGAGCAGTACTTC. Encoded protein: CASRFGGTSGTEQYF. The chain couples TRBV28 to TRBJ2-5; 13 positions match TRBD2. CDR1 MDHEN and CDR2 SYDVKM come from the germline V gene. The CDR3 covers 15 residues. J gave up 11 bases and V 6 bases, and 12 bases lay outside the gene matches.